A selection of T cell receptor beta chains follows, all from one sample in a study of cytomegalovirus exposure and HLA in healthy donors. Repertoires were generated with immunoSEQ multiplex PCR, while TCRdb's copy carries only in-frame clones and drops some. This sample has around 130,000 clones; over 70% occur once, and the top ten carry 2.6%. The specimen sequenced was PBMCs. The receptors here all came from a woman aged 55-75 years in good health and CMV-seropositive. CDR3s include the opening cysteine and the closing phenylalanine or tryptophan. D genes are given only for firm matches. Size values are once, few and many counts, or a class for expanded clones, and some rows have none.

D	size	J	V	DNA	CDR3
-	few	TRBJ2-7	TRBV7-2	TGTGCCAGCAGCCAGGGTTTCTACGAGCAGTACTTC	CASSQGFYEQYF
-	-	TRBJ2-7	TRBV6-5	TGTGCCAGCAGTTTGTCCCCCATCGGGGAGCAGTACTTC	CASSLSPIGEQYF
TRBD2	-	TRBJ2-7	TRBV5-1	TGCGCCAGCAGCGTTACTAGCGGGGGGACCTACGAGCAGTACTTC	CASSVTSGGTYEQYF
TRBD2	-	TRBJ2-3	TRBV4-1	TGCGCCAGCAAGGGGACTACTAGCACAGATACGCAGTATTTT	CASKGTTSTDTQYF
TRBD2	once	TRBJ2-3	TRBV7-3	TGTGCCAGCAGCCGTAGCGGGGGGCCCACAGATACGCAGTATTTT	CASSRSGGPTDTQYF
TRBD1	-	TRBJ1-5	TRBV28	TGTGCCAGCGTCCCGGGACAGGGTTCGGCCCAGCATTTT	CASVPGQGSAQHF
TRBD1	once	TRBJ1-6	TRBV6-5	TGTGCCACCATAGGACAGGGAAATTCACCCCTCCACTTT	CATIGQGNSPLHF
-	few	TRBJ2-7	TRBV5-1	TGCGCCAGCAGATCCGTTTCTTCCTACGAGCAGTACTTC	CASRSVSSYEQYF
TRBD1	-	TRBJ1-5	TRBV19	TGTGCCAGTAGTATCGGGACAGGGGATCAGCCCCAGCATTTT	CASSIGTGDQPQHF
-	-	TRBJ2-2	TRBV9	TGTGCCAGCAGCGTAGTATACGGGAAGACCGGGGAGCTGTTTTTT	CASSVVYGKTGELFF
TRBD1	few	TRBJ1-5	TRBV27	TGTGCCAGCAGCCGCCGACAGGGAGAACAGCCCCAGCATTTT	CASSRRQGEQPQHF
TRBD1	-	TRBJ1-1	TRBV18	TGTGCCAGCTCACCCCCCCGGACAGGGATGAACACTGAAGCTTTCTTT	CASSPPRTGMNTEAFF
TRBD1	-	TRBJ1-5	TRBV18	TGTGCCAGCTCTCCAACTGGACAGGGTAGCAATCAGCCCCAGCATTTT	CASSPTGQGSNQPQHF
TRBD1	-	TRBJ2-1	TRBV7-3	TGTGCCAGCAGCTTAATGGGGACAGGGTTAAGCAATGAGCAGTTCTTC	CASSLMGTGLSNEQFF
-	-	TRBJ2-7	TRBV20-1	TGCAGTGTACAGGCCTACGAGCAGTACTTC	CSVQAYEQYF
-	-	TRBJ1-1	TRBV5-4	TGTGCCAGCAGCTTGGGGATTAAGGGGGACACTGAAGCTTTCTTT	CASSLGIKGDTEAFF
-	-	TRBJ2-1	TRBV9	TGTGCCAGCAGCGTAGTGGGAGGCTACAATGAGCAGTTCTTC	CASSVVGGYNEQFF
TRBD1	-	TRBJ2-7	TRBV10-3	TGTGCCATCAGTCAGGGGGAAGGATCCTACGAGCAGTACTTC	CAISQGEGSYEQYF
-	-	TRBJ1-1	TRBV14	TGTGCCAGCAGCCAAGAACGTCTCGGGGTATTCCCTGAAGCTTTCTTT	CASSQERLGVFPEAFF
TRBD2	-	TRBJ2-1	TRBV14	TGTGCCAGCACCAAAACCGGAAGCGGGGGGGCCTGTGAGCAGTTCTTC	CASTKTGSGGACEQFF
TRBD1	once	TRBJ1-2	TRBV4-1	TGCGCCAGCAGCCTGGACAGGGGGCTTTATGGCTACACCTTC	CASSLDRGLYGYTF
TRBD2	-	TRBJ2-5	TRBV5-4	TGTGCCAGCAGCTTCCGACTAGCGGGGCGGGAGACCCAGTACTTC	CASSFRLAGRETQYF
TRBD1	-	TRBJ1-4	TRBV6-1	TGTGCCAGCAGTCTTGAGGGGGCGTCTAATGAAAAACTGTTTTTT	CASSLEGASNEKLFF
TRBD1	-	TRBJ1-1	TRBV7-9	TGTGCCAGCAGCTTAGAGTCTCAGGGGGCCAGGACTGAAGCTTTCTTT	CASSLESQGARTEAFF
-	-	TRBJ1-4	TRBV19	TGTGCCAGTCCTAGCCACAATAATGAAAAACTGTTTTTT	CASPSHNNEKLFF
TRBD1	once	TRBJ2-2	TRBV5-1	TGCGCCAGCAGCACAACAGGGGCCGGGGAGCTGTTTTTT	CASSTTGAGELFF
-	-	TRBJ2-1	TRBV6-1	TGTGCCAGCAGGGGGGGACCGGGCGTCCCCGAGCAGTTCTTC	CASRGGPGVPEQFF
-	-	TRBJ1-2	TRBV6-5	TGTGCCAGCAGTTACTTGGCTCCAACCCTCTATGGCTACACCTTC	CASSYLAPTLYGYTF